Reported below is one T cell receptor (beta chain). Germline CDR1 and CDR2: DFQATT and SNEGSKA (reference sequence). Trimming pared 7 bases from V and 4 bases from J, leaving 11 bases between. CDR3 size: 11 residues. This specimen comes from a study of memory CD4+ T cells and cytomegalovirus serostatus. The sort gate was single viable CD3+CD4+CD8-CD45RO+ cells for memory CD4+ T cells. Some clones are missing from TCRdb's copy, which holds only in-frame ones; the method was immunoSEQ multiplex PCR. The profile shows some 39,000 clones, about 76% of them singletons. J is TRBJ2-7 and V is TRBV20-1; D may be TRBD2 (6 bases). Sequencing used memory CD4+ T cells from blood. This sequence was found in an adult in good health and CMV-seronegative. The CDR3 loop is CSVERAYEQYF. Written as DNA, the CDR3 is TGCAGTGTCGAGCGGGCGTACGAGCAGTACTTC.